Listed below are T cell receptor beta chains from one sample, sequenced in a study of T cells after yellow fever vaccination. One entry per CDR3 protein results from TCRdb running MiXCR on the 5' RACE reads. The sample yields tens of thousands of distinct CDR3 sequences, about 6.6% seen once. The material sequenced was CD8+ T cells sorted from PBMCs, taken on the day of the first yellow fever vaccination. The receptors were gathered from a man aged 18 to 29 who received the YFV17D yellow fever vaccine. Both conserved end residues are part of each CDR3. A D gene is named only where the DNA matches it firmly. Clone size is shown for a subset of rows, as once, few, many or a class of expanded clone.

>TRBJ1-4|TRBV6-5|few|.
TGTGCCAGCAGTCACTATCCGGACAGCGCAACTAATGAAAAACTGTTTTTT
CASSHYPDSATNEKLFF
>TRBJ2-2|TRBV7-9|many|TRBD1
TGTGCCAGCAGCTTCAGGCAGGGGGCCGGGGAGCTGTTTTTT
CASSFRQGAGELFF
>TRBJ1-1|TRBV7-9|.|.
TGTGCCAGCAGCTTAGTGGATGAAGCTTTCTTT
CASSLVDEAFF
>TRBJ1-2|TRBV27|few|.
TGTGCCACCAGGGTGTCGCCACTGGGCTACACCTTC
CATRVSPLGYTF
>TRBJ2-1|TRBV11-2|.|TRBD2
TGTGCCAGCAACCCCCCGGGCGGGGGGATAAATGAGCAGTTCTTC
CASNPPGGGINEQFF
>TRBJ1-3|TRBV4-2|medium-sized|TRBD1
TGTGCCAGCAGCCACCGGGACAGCCCCTCTGGAAACACCATATATTTT
CASSHRDSPSGNTIYF
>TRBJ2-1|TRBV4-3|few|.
TGCGCCAGCAGCCAAGGACCTGGGTCAAACTTGGGCGATGAGCAGTTCTTC
CASSQGPGSNLGDEQFF
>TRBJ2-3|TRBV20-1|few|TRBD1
TGCAGTGCTAGGGACAGGGACACAGATACGCAGTATTTT
CSARDRDTDTQYF
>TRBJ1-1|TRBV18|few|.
TGTGCCAGCTCACCAGAGGACAGCACTGAAGCTTTCTTT
CASSPEDSTEAFF
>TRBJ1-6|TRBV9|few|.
TGTGCCAGCACTATTACAGGGTCTACACCCCTCCACTTT
CASTITGSTPLHF
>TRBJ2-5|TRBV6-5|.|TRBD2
TGTGCCAGCAGTTACCCCTTGTTAGCGGGGGAAACTCAAGAGACCCAGTACTTC
CASSYPLLAGETQETQYF
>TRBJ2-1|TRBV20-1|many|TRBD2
TGCAGTGCAAACATAAAAGCGGGGGGCTACTACAATGAGCAGTTCTTC
CSANIKAGGYYNEQFF
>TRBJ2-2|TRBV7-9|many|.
TGTGCCAGCAGCCGTGGACGGATTCCAACCGGGGAGCTGTTTTTT
CASSRGRIPTGELFF
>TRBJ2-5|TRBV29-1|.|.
TGCAGCGTTGAGGGGACGTACCAAGAGACCCAGTACTTC
CSVEGTYQETQYF
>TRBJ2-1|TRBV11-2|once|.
TGTGCCAGCAGCTCACCGGGTGAGGCTAGTGGGAAGTACAATGAGCAGTTCTTC
CASSSPGEASGKYNEQFF
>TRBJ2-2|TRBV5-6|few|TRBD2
TGTGCCAGCAGCTTGAGAGCGGGGGGCTTGCCCGGGGAGCTGTTTTTT
CASSLRAGGLPGELFF
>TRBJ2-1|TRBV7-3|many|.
TGTGCCAGCAGCTTAAAGGTGGATTACAATGAGCAGTTCTTC
CASSLKVDYNEQFF
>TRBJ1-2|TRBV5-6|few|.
TGTGCCAGCAGCCCGGGGGCGTCGAGGGGACCAGAACTCCTGGGTAACTATGGCTACACCTTC
CASSPGASRGPELLGNYGYTF
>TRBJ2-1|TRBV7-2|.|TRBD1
TGTGCCAGCAGCCCTGGGACAGGGGGTGATGAGCAGTTCTTC
CASSPGTGGDEQFF
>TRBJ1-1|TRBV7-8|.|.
TGTGCCAGCAGCCTGAGTATGTGGGGGGCAACTGAAGCTTTCTTT
CASSLSMWGATEAFF
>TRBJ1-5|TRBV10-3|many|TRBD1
TGTGCCATCAGTCCGGGACAGGGACCTTATAGCAATCAGCCCCAGCATTTT
CAISPGQGPYSNQPQHF
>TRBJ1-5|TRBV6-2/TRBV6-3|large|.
TGTGCCAGCAGATCACTACAGGGCAATCAGCCCCAGCATTTT
CASRSLQGNQPQHF
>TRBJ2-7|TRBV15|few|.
TGTGCCACCAGCAGAGATCTAACCTACGAGCAGTACTTC
CATSRDLTYEQYF
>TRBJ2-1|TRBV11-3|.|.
TGTGCCAGCAGCCTCGACGCGAGTGAGCAGTTCTTC
CASSLDASEQFF
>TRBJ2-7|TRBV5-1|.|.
TGCGCCAGCAGCTCTGGGCAGGAGTACGAGCAGTACTTC
CASSSGQEYEQYF
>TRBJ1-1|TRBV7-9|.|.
TGTGCCAGCGGCCCTGGGCCTCCGGGTGGCACTGAAGCTTTCTTT
CASGPGPPGGTEAFF
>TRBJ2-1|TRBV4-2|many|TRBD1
TGTGCCAGCAGCCAAGGGGACAGCGCGTTGAATGAGCAGTTCTTC
CASSQGDSALNEQFF
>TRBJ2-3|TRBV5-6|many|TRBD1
TGTGCCAGCAGCTGGTCACCGGGACAGGGGGCAACAGATACGCAGTATTTT
CASSWSPGQGATDTQYF
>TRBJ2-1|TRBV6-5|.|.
TGTGCCAGCAGTTATCGGGACCCACTTGCGAATGAGCAGTTCTTC
CASSYRDPLANEQFF
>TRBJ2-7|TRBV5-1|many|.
TGCGCCAGCAGCTTGAATCCGAGACCAAGCTCCTACGAGCAGTACTTC
CASSLNPRPSSYEQYF
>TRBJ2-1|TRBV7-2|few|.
TGTGCCAGCAGCTTAGAAGGGGGGAACCATTACAATGAGCAGTTCTTC
CASSLEGGNHYNEQFF
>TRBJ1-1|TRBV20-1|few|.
TGCAGTGCGAGGGACATGAACACTGAAGCTTTCTTT
CSARDMNTEAFF
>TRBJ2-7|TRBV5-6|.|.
TGTGCCAGCAGCTATGGGGGGTCCGAGCAGTACTTC
CASSYGGSEQYF
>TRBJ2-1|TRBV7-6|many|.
TGTGCCAGCAGCTTTGGCAGTCATGATGAGCAGTTCTTC
CASSFGSHDEQFF
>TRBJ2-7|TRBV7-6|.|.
TGTGCCAGCAGCTTAGTCAAGGGCTCCTACGAGCAGTACTTC
CASSLVKGSYEQYF
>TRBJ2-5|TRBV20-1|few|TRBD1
TGCAGTGCTAGGACGTTCCGAGACAGGGAAGAGACCCAGTACTTC
CSARTFRDREETQYF
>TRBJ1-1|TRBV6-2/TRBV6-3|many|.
TGTGCCAGCAGATTGACAGAAAATGAAGCTTTCTTT
CASRLTENEAFF
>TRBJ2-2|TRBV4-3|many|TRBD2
TGCGCCAGCAGCCAAGAATTGGGGCTAGCGGAAAGGACCGGGGAGCTGTTTTTT
CASSQELGLAERTGELFF
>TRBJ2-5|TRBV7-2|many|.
TGTGCCAGCAGCTTAGGCGGGGAGCGGCGAGAGACCCAGTACTTC
CASSLGGERRETQYF
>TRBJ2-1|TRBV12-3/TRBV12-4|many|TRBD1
TGTGCCAGCAGTATGACAGGGGGCCACAATGAGCAGTTCTTC
CASSMTGGHNEQFF
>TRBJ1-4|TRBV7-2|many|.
TGTGCCAGCGCAGGCCCCCCGGGTGAAAAACTGTTTTTT
CASAGPPGEKLFF
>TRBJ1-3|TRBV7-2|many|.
TGTGCCAGCAGCTTCGGGGGACCTGGAAACACCATATATTTT
CASSFGGPGNTIYF
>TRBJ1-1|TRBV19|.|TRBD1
TGTGCCAGTAGTACCCGACAGGGGAACACTGAAGCTTTCTTT
CASSTRQGNTEAFF
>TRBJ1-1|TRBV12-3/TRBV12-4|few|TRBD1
TGTGCCAGCAGCCCCAAACAGGGGGGACCTGAAGCTTTCTTT
CASSPKQGGPEAFF
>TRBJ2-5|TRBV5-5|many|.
TGTGCCAGCAGCTTGGCAGGACTTATGCAAGAGACCCAGTACTTC
CASSLAGLMQETQYF